Following are 16 T cell receptor beta chains from one sample sequenced in a study of control samples from healthy donors and cancer patients (dated by TCRdb to the early 2020s). Preparation of the library involved the immunoSEQ multiplex PCR assay. TCRdb stores this immuneACCESS table with in-frame sequences only. Part of the clones is absent; in the studies checked, under half of the shortfall reflects unresolved V genes, and no reason is known for the rest. Here the sample has about 130,000 clones; 80% to 95% occur a single time. The ten biggest clones cover approximately 8.6% of the sample. Sequences were obtained from blood. The receptor set was obtained from a young man in good health.

This sequence joins TRBV19 and TRBJ1-3; D is unclear. V dropped 3 bases and J dropped 0 bases, with 9 bases sitting between them. The germline V gene has CDR1 LNHDA and CDR2 SQIVND (reference sequence). The CDR3 runs 15 residues. The CDR3 nucleotides read TGTGCCAGTAGTATGGGGAGGAGCTCTGGAAACACCATATATTTT. Its translation: CASSMGRSSGNTIYF.

V gene TRBV11-1 combines with J gene TRBJ1-6; D uncertain. V was trimmed by 2 bases and J by 3 bases, leaving 8 bases between them. The CDR3 length is 15 residues. Per germline, CDR1 SGHAT and CDR2 FQDESV (reference sequence). CDR3 region: CASSLIGNYNSPLHF. The CDR3 coding sequence is TGTGCCAGCAGCTTAATAGGCAACTATAATTCACCCCTCCACTTT.

V usage is TRBV5-1 and J usage is TRBJ2-3; 8 positions match TRBD1. Germline loops: CDR1 SGHRS, CDR2 YFSETQ. The CDR3 loop spans 14 amino acids. Trimming took 4 bases from V and 6 from J; bases not matched to a gene: 7. The CDR3 is CASSSRTGKDTQYF. CDR3 sequence (DNA): TGCGCCAGCAGCAGTAGGACAGGGAAGGATACGCAGTATTTT.

This chain connects TRBV10-1 to TRBJ1-3; D gene ambiguous. The CDR3 has 13 amino acids. Trimming removed 2 bases from V and 3 bases from J, with 5 bases in between. Looked up from germline, CDR1 is WNHNN and CDR2 is SYGVQD (reference sequence). This chain's CDR3 is CASSENFGNTIYF. The CDR3, as DNA: TGCGCCAGCAGTGAGAATTTTGGAAACACCATATATTTT.

The rearrangement uses TRBV2 and TRBJ2-6; D gene uncertain. Trimming took 7 bases from V and 0 from J, leaving 10 bases between them. This CDR3 is 15 amino acids long. Germline CDR1 SNHLY, CDR2 FYNNEI. The CDR3 is CASKPESSGANVLTF. The CDR3 coding sequence is TGTGCCAGCAAACCAGAGAGCTCTGGGGCCAACGTCCTGACTTTC. The full variable domain, its missing parts supplied by reference TRBV2 and TRBJ2-6, is EPEVTQTPSHQVTQMGQEVILRCVPISNHLYFYWYRQILGQKVEFLVSFYNNEISEKSEIFDDQFSVERPDGSNFTLKIRSTKLEDSAMYFCASKPESSGANVLTFGAGSRLTVL.

V usage is TRBV5-1 and J usage is TRBJ2-1; perhaps D is TRBD1 or TRBD2 (6 bases each). Germline-derived CDR1 and CDR2 are SGHRS and YFSETQ. This CDR3 has 16 residues. V was shortened by 0 bases and J by 0 bases, with 10 bases between the two germline ends. This CDR3 is CASSLAGASSYNEQFF. In DNA form, the CDR3 reads TGCGCCAGCAGCTTGGCGGGGGCCAGCTCCTACAATGAGCAGTTCTTC.

The V and J genes are TRBV5-1 and TRBJ1-1, with TRBD1 matching over 11 bases. V was pared by 0 bases and J by 4 bases, with 5 bases of the junction left unmatched. Germline values: CDR1 SGHRS, CDR2 YFSETQ. This CDR3 is built from 16 residues. The CDR3 spells CASSLAGQGVGTEAFF. CDR3 DNA sequence: TGCGCCAGCAGCTTGGCGGGACAGGGGGTTGGCACTGAAGCTTTCTTT.

The chain combines TRBV14 with TRBJ1-6, with D uncertain. The germline V gene encodes CDR1 SGHDN and CDR2 FVKESK. The CDR3 has 13 amino acids. Deletions cut 1 base from V and 13 bases from J, with 11 bases between. The CDR3 here is CASSQGRASPLHF. The CDR3, as DNA: TGTGCCAGCAGCCAAGGGAGGGCGTCGCCCCTCCACTTT.

This sequence joins TRBV20-1 and TRBJ2-3; 9 bases are a match to TRBD2. V was pared by 3 bases and J by 4 bases, with 8 bases of the junction left unmatched. The germline V gene has CDR1 DFQATT and CDR2 SNEGSKA (reference sequence). CDR3 size: 15 residues. CDR3 loop: CSASRPAGGPDTQYF. CDR3 in DNA: TGCAGTGCTAGTAGGCCAGCGGGGGGCCCAGATACGCAGTATTTT.

This rearrangement joins TRBV5-1 to TRBJ2-2; D possibly corresponds to TRBD1 (5 bases). V lost 1 base to trimming and J lost 4 bases, with 11 bases between them. Germline V gene data show CDR1 as SGHRS and CDR2 as YFSETQ. CDR3 length equals 15 residues. CDR3 sequence reads: CASSLSSGITGELFF. In nucleotides, the CDR3 is TGCGCCAGCAGCTTGTCATCAGGGATCACCGGGGAGCTGTTTTTT.

The chain links TRBV7-2 to TRBJ1-5; D is unclear. This CDR3 contains 14 residues. V was pared by 1 base and J by 0 bases, with 4 bases between. Germline CDR1 and CDR2: SGHTA and FQGNSA. Here the CDR3 DNA reads TGTGCCAGCAGCTTAGACCATAGCAATCAGCCCCAGCATTTT. Residues: CASSLDHSNQPQHF.

The genes are TRBV6-5 and TRBJ1-5; unclear D gene. Trimming took off 5 bases at V and 4 bases at J, with 15 bases between the two ends. The CDR3 loop spans 15 amino acids. Germline CDR1 is MNHEY and CDR2 is SVGAGI. Here the CDR3 reads CASSISPLTNQPQHF. The CDR3, as DNA: TGTGCCAGCAGTATAAGCCCCCTCACGAATCAGCCCCAGCATTTT.

The rearrangement joins TRBV27 to TRBJ1-1, with D maybe TRBD1 (5 bases). This CDR3 is built from 14 residues. Germline V gene sequence: CDR1 MNHEY, CDR2 SMNVEV (reference sequence). With 10 bases removed from V and 7 bases from J, the gap between germline ends came to 22 bases. Here the CDR3 reads CATGPGDLTSEAFF. In DNA, the CDR3 is TGTGCCACCGGACCCGGGGACTTAACAAGTGAAGCTTTCTTT.

Details on this clone: This specimen includes other DNA sequences encoding the same CDR3. The V gene is TRBV6-5, the J gene TRBJ2-3, with D perhaps TRBD1 or TRBD2 (5 bases each). The germline V gene encodes CDR1 MNHEY and CDR2 SVGAGI. Trimming removed 6 bases from V and 0 bases from J, with 7 bases in between. The CDR3 has 13 residues. CDR3: CASRGVSTDTQYF. The DNA of the CDR3 is TGTGCCAGCAGGGGGGTCAGCACAGATACGCAGTATTTT.

This chain connects TRBV4-1 to TRBJ1-4, with TRBD1 identical over 10 bases. Trimming at V came to 0 bases and at J to 7 bases, leaving 2 bases not matched to a gene. The CDR3 totals 15 residues. Germline V gives CDR1 MGHRA, CDR2 YSYEKL. The CDR3 DNA follows: TGCGCCAGCAGCCAAGAGACAGGGGGCGTTGAAAAACTGTTTTTT. It encodes CASSQETGGVEKLFF.

The V and J genes are TRBV25-1 and TRBJ2-7, with 11 positions matching TRBD2. Germline trimming cut 4 bases from V and 2 bases from J; bases unmatched to any gene: 10. The V gene's germline CDR1 is MGHDK and CDR2 SYGVNS. The CDR3 runs to 17 residues. The CDR3 loop reads CASSGTPGTSGAYEQYF. CDR3 nucleotide sequence: TGTGCCAGCAGTGGAACTCCCGGGACTAGCGGCGCCTACGAGCAGTACTTC.